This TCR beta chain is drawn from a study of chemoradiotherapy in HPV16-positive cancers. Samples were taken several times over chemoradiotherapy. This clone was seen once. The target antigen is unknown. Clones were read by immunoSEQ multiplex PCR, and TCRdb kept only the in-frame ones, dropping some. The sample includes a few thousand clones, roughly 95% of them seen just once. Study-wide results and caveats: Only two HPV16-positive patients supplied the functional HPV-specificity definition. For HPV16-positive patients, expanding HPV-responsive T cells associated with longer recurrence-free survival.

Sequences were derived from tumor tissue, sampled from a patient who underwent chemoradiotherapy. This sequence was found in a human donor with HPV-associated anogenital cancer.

CDR3: CASSLMTSGNTIYF. In nucleotides, the CDR3 is TGTGCCAGCAGCTTAATGACTTCTGGAAACACCATATATTTT. The chain joins TRBV7-2 to TRBJ1-3; D remains unclear. This CDR3 region has 14 residues. V lost 2 bases to trimming and J lost 1 base, with 6 bases between them. The germline gives CDR1 SGHTA, CDR2 FQGNSA.